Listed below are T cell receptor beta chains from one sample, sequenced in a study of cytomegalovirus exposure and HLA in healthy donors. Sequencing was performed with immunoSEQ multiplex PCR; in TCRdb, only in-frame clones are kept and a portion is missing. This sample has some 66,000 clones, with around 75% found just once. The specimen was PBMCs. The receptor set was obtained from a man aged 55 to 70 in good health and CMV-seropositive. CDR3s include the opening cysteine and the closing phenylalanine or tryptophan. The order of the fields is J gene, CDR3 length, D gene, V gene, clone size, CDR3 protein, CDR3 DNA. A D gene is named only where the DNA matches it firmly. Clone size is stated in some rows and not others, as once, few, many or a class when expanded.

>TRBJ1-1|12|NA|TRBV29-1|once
CSGRQRGTEAFF
TGCAGCGGTCGACAGCGAGGAACTGAAGCTTTCTTT
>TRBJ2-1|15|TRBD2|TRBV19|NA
CASSPVVIAGDEQFF
TGTGCCAGTAGTCCAGTCGTGATAGCGGGTGATGAGCAGTTCTTC
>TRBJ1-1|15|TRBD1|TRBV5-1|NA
CASSSDRAVRTEAFF
TGCGCCAGCAGCTCCGACAGGGCAGTTCGGACTGAAGCTTTCTTT
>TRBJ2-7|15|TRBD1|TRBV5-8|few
CASSLDRDREDEQYF
TGTGCCAGCAGCTTGGACCGGGACAGGGAGGACGAGCAGTACTTC
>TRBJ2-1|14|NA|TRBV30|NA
CALLGHRSFDEQFF
TGTGCCTTACTCGGACATCGATCTTTCGATGAGCAGTTCTTC
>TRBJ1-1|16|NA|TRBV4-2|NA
CASSQEVILMNTEAFF
TGTGCCAGCAGCCAAGAAGTGATACTCATGAACACTGAAGCTTTCTTT
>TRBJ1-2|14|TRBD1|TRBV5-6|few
CASSPRTGFYGYTF
TGTGCCAGCAGCCCAAGGACAGGGTTCTATGGCTACACCTTC
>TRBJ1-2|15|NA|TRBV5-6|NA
CASRSWGQESNGYTF
TGTGCCAGCAGGTCCTGGGGACAAGAAAGCAATGGCTACACCTTC
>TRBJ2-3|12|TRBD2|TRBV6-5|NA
CASRTSGNTQYF
TGTGCCAGCAGGACTAGCGGAAATACGCAGTATTTT
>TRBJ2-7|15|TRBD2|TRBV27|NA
CASSRTSGATYEQYF
TGTGCCAGCAGTCGAACTAGCGGGGCCACCTACGAGCAGTACTTC
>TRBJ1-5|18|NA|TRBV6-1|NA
CASSETPDSNYSNQPQHF
TGTGCCAGCAGTGAAACCCCGGACAGCAATTATAGCAATCAGCCCCAGCATTTT
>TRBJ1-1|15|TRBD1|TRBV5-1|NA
CASSLQALSDREAFF
TGCGCCAGCAGCTTGCAGGCACTGTCGGACAGGGAAGCTTTCTTT
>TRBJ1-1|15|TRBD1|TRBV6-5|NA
CASSRRDSSLEGVFF
TGTGCCAGCAGCCGCCGGGACAGTTCCCTCGAAGGGGTTTTCTTT
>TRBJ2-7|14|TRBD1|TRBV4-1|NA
CASSFGTGNYEQYF
TGCGCCAGCAGCTTTGGGACAGGGAACTACGAGCAGTACTTC
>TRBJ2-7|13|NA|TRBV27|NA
CASSLAGSYEQYF
TGTGCCAGCAGTTTGGCAGGGTCCTACGAGCAGTACTTC
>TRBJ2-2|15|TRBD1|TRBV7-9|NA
CASSFYRGRIGELFF
TGTGCCAGCAGCTTCTACAGGGGGCGAATCGGGGAGCTGTTTTTT
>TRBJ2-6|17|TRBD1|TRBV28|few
CASSPEGQGSGANVLTF
TGTGCCAGCAGTCCAGAGGGACAGGGATCAGGGGCCAACGTCCTGACTTTC
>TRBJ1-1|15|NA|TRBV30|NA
CAWPQSGTPYTEAFF
TGTGCCTGGCCCCAAAGCGGGACACCCTACACTGAAGCTTTCTTT
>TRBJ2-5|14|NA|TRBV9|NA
CASSDRVGQETQYF
TGTGCCAGCAGCGACAGGGTCGGCCAAGAGACCCAGTACTTC
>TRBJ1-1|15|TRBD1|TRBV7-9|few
CASSFSGTVNTEAFF
TGTGCCAGCAGCTTTTCCGGGACAGTGAACACTGAAGCTTTCTTT
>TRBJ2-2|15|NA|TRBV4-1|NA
CASSQGTGWPGELFF
TGCGCCAGCAGCCAAGGAACAGGGTGGCCCGGGGAGCTGTTTTTT
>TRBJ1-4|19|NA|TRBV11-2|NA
CASSLEVRLMVGTNEKLFF
TGTGCCAGCAGCTTAGAGGTCAGGTTGATGGTTGGGACTAATGAAAAACTGTTTTTT
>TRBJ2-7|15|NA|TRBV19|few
CASSSNMGSSYEQYF
TGTGCCAGTAGTTCCAACATGGGCAGCTCCTACGAGCAGTACTTC
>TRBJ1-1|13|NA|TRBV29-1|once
CSVSQTVNTEAFF
TGCAGCGTTAGTCAAACGGTGAACACTGAAGCTTTCTTT
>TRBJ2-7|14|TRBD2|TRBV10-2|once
CASSGGRLSYEQYF
TGCGCCAGCAGTGGCGGGAGGCTCTCCTACGAGCAGTACTTC
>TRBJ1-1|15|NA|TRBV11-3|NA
CASSSPTSLGAVAFF
TGTGCCAGCAGCTCCCCAACGAGTTTGGGGGCGGTAGCTTTCTTT
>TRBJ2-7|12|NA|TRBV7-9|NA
CASSATEYEQYF
TGTGCCAGCAGCGCCACAGAGTACGAGCAGTACTTC
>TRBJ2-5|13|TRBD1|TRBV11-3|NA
CASGQGNKETQYF
TGTGCCAGCGGACAGGGTAATAAAGAGACCCAGTACTTC
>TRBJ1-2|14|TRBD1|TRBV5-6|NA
CASSLRTGSYGYTF
TGTGCCAGCAGCTTGAGGACAGGGTCCTATGGCTACACCTTC
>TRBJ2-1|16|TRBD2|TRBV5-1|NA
CASSLESGGVVDEQFF
TGCGCCAGCAGCTTGGAAAGCGGGGGGGTAGTCGATGAGCAGTTCTTC
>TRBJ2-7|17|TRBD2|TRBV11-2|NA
CASSPPGLAGLSYEQYF
TGTGCCAGCAGCCCCCCCGGACTAGCGGGGCTATCCTACGAGCAGTACTTC
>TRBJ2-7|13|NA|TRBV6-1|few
CASRHRDSYEQYF
TGTGCCAGCAGGCACAGGGACTCCTACGAGCAGTACTTC
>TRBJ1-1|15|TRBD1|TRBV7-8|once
CASSSSTGGYTEAFF
TGTGCCAGCAGCTCCTCGACAGGGGGTTACACTGAAGCTTTCTTT
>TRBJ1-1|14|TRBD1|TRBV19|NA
CASSITGVNTEAFF
TGTGCCAGTAGTATAACAGGGGTGAACACTGAAGCTTTCTTT
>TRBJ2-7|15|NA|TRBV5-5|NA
CASSLAQGFPYEQYF
TGTGCCAGCAGCTTGGCGCAGGGTTTTCCCTACGAGCAGTACTTC
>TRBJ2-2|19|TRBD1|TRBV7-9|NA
CASSPRGTGGNLNTGELFF
TGTGCCAGCAGCCCACGGGGGACAGGGGGGAATTTGAACACCGGGGAGCTGTTTTTT
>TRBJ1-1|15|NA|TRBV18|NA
CASSPRLGETSEAFF
TGTGCCAGCTCACCACGTTTGGGTGAGACATCTGAAGCTTTCTTT
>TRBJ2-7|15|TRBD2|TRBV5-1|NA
CASSLRLAGEDEQYF
TGCGCCAGCAGCCTACGACTAGCGGGAGAGGACGAGCAGTACTTC
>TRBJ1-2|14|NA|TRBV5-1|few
CASSLDTPSYGYTF
TGCGCCAGCAGCTTGGACACCCCAAGCTATGGCTACACCTTC
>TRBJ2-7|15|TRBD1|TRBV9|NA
CASSVAPGQSYEQYF
TGTGCCAGCAGCGTAGCTCCGGGACAGTCCTACGAGCAGTACTTC
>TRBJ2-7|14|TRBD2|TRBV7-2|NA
CASTGGLADYEQYF
TGTGCCAGCACCGGGGGACTAGCGGACTACGAGCAGTACTTC
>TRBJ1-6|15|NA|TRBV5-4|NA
CASSFTPGQNSPLHF
TGTGCCAGCAGCTTTACGCCGGGACAAAATTCACCCCTCCACTTT
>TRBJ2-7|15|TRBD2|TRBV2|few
CASTLLRTSSYEQYF
TGTGCCAGCACTCTCCTGAGGACTAGCTCCTACGAGCAGTACTTC
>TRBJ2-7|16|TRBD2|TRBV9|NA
CASSPQMLAGGYEQYF
TGTGCCAGCAGCCCACAAATGCTAGCGGGAGGTTACGAGCAGTACTTC
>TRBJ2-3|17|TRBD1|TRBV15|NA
CATSRPLTGQGGDTQYF
TGTGCCACCAGCAGACCCCTGACGGGACAGGGGGGAGATACGCAGTATTTT
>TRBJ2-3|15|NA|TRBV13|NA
CASSSTGLDTDTQYF
TGTGCCAGCAGTTCGACAGGATTGGACACAGATACGCAGTATTTT
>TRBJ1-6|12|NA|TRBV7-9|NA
CASGHNNSPLHF
TGTGCCAGCGGCCACAATAATTCACCCCTCCACTTT
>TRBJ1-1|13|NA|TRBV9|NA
CASSPYQNTEAFF
TGTGCCAGCAGCCCCTATCAGAACACTGAAGCTTTCTTT
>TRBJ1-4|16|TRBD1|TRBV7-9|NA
CASSLQGQARNEKLFF
TGTGCCAGCAGCCTTCAGGGACAGGCCAGGAATGAAAAACTGTTTTTT
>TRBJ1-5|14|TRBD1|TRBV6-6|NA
CASSTGDGNQPQHF
TGTGCCAGCTCAACAGGGGACGGCAATCAGCCCCAGCATTTT
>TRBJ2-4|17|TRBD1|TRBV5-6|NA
CASSEGGRVLAKNIQYF
TGTGCCAGCAGCGAAGGGGGCCGAGTACTAGCCAAAAACATTCAGTACTTC
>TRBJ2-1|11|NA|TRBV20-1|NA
CSASIVREQFF
TGCAGTGCTAGTATAGTTCGTGAGCAGTTCTTC
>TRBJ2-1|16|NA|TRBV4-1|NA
CASSQVNLVSYNEQFF
TGCGCCAGCAGCCAAGTCAACCTAGTTTCCTACAATGAGCAGTTCTTC
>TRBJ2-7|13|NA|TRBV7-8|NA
CASTPHARGEQYF
TGTGCCAGCACCCCCCATGCTCGAGGCGAGCAGTACTTC